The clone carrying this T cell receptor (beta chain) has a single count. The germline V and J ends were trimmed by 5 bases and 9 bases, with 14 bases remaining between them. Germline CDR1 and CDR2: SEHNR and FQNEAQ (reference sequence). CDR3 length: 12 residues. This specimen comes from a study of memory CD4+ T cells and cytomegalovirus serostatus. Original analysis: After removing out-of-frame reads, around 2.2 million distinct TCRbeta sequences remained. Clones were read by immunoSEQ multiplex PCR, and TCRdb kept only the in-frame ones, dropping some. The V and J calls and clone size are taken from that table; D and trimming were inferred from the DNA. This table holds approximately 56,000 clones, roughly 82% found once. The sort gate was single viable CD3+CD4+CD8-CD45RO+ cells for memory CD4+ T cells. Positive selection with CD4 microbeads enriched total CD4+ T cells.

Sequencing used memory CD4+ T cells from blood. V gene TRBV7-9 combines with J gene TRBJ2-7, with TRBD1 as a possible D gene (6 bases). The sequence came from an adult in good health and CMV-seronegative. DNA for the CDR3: TGTGCCAGCAGCCGGGATGGGGGCGGGCAGTACTTC. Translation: CASSRDGGGQYF.